The 13 T cell receptor beta chains given below trace back to one sample, sequenced in a study of brain T cells in children with intractable seizures. Time point noted: blood from clinic visit 5 months post-surgery; TSC patient then seizure free. Some clones are missing from TCRdb's copy, which holds only in-frame ones; the method was immunoSEQ multiplex PCR. The sample includes under 400,000 clones, nearly 95% of them seen just once. The specimen comprised peripheral blood, sampled about 5 months after surgery. The receptors derive from a boy in the first two years of life with tuberous sclerosis and intractable seizures.

The chain recombines TRBV30 with TRBJ1-6, with D perhaps TRBD1 (6 bases). CDR1 and CDR2 (germline): GTSNPN, SVGIG (reference sequence). The CDR3 has 13 amino acids. Trimming removed 4 bases at V and 6 bases at J, with 10 bases between. For the CDR3, the DNA is TGTGCCTGGAATAGGGGGGGTAATTCACCCCTCCACTTT. Translation: CAWNRGGNSPLHF.

The V gene is TRBV4-1, the J gene TRBJ1-5; D not resolved. The CDR3 is 13 amino acids. CDR1 and CDR2 from the germline V gene are MGHRA and YSYEKL. Trimming removed 3 bases from V and 4 bases from J, with 7 bases in between. CDR3: CASSHPGNQPQHF. CDR3 DNA sequence: TGCGCCAGCAGCCATCCAGGTAATCAGCCCCAGCATTTT.

V usage is TRBV5-1 and J usage is TRBJ2-7; weak D call: TRBD1 (6 bases). The CDR3 runs to 13 residues. V was cut by 5 bases and J by 3 bases, with 12 bases left in between. Germline V gene sequence: CDR1 SGHRS, CDR2 YFSETQ. The CDR3 protein is CASSFDRSYEQYF. Written as DNA, the CDR3 is TGCGCCAGCAGTTTCGACAGGAGCTACGAGCAGTACTTC.

The chain couples TRBV5-8 to TRBJ2-2; a weak D match, TRBD2 (5 bases). V gave up 2 bases and J gave up 6 bases, with 8 bases separating them. Germline assignment: CDR1 SGHTS and CDR2 YDEGEE. CDR3 length: 13 residues. Here the CDR3 DNA reads TGTGCCAGCAGCTTAACTAGTCCCGGGGAGCTGTTTTTT. Protein sequence: CASSLTSPGELFF.

The chain has TRBV21-1 and TRBJ1-3; the table's D gene call, TRBD1, was not cross checked with the DNA. TRBV21-1 is marked as a pseudogene. The CDR3 loop spans 16 amino acids. CDR3 sequence reads: CASSKVGTTRVYTIYF. CDR3 sequence (DNA): TGTGCCAGCAGCAAAGTAGGGACAACCAGGGTGTACACCATATATTTT.

The rearrangement uses TRBV6-5 and TRBJ1-2; 9 bases are shared with TRBD1. The V and J ends lost 6 bases and 8 bases, in that order; junction bases with no gene match: 7. The CDR3 extends over 13 amino acids. From germline, CDR1 is MNHEY and CDR2 SVGAGI. CDR3 loop: CASSWDREGGYTF. The CDR3 DNA follows: TGTGCCAGCAGCTGGGACAGGGAAGGAGGCTACACCTTC.

The chain has TRBV4-1 and TRBJ2-7; 10 bases match TRBD2. The J segment lost 5 bases and the V segment lost 0 bases, leaving 10 bases of the junction unmatched. CDR1 MGHRA and CDR2 YSYEKL come from the germline V gene. This CDR3 region has 17 residues. CDR3 amino acids: CASSQEGGAGGLHEQYF. CDR3 nucleotides: TGCGCCAGCAGCCAAGAAGGGGGAGCGGGGGGGCTACACGAGCAGTACTTC.

V gene TRBV5-1 combines with J gene TRBJ2-3; no clear D gene. This CDR3 contains 15 residues. CDR1 and CDR2 (germline): SGHRS, YFSETQ. Deletions cut 0 bases from V and 4 bases from J, with 12 bases between. CDR3 residues: CASSLAAPVPDTQYF. CDR3 coding DNA: TGCGCCAGCAGCTTGGCCGCCCCGGTCCCAGATACGCAGTATTTT.

J is TRBJ2-1 and V is TRBV15; D not certain. V lost 3 bases, J lost 1 base, and 13 bases lay in between. The germline CDR1 and CDR2 sequences are LNHNV and YYDKDF (reference sequence). The CDR3 length is 16 residues. The CDR3 spells CATSSDRSRSYNEQFF. CDR3 DNA sequence: TGTGCCACCAGCAGTGATCGGAGCAGGTCCTACAATGAGCAGTTCTTC.

The chain combines TRBV6-5 with TRBJ2-1, with 11 bases that match TRBD2. The trim removed 3 bases at V and 9 bases at J, leaving 10 bases unmatched. Germline V gives CDR1 MNHEY, CDR2 SVGAGI. The CDR3 is 16 residues long. CDR3 sequence reads: CASSYDSGGAAGEQFF. CDR3 DNA: TGTGCCAGCAGTTATGATAGCGGGGGGGCGGCGGGTGAGCAGTTCTTC.

Only a few counts were recorded for this clone. The chain links TRBV7-9 to TRBJ2-2; 10 bases fit TRBD1. The length of the CDR3 is 15 residues. After removal of 5 bases from V and 5 bases from J, the junction contained 5 bases not matched to a gene. Germline CDR1 SEHNR, CDR2 FQNEAQ (reference sequence). The CDR3 region has the DNA TGTGCCAGCAGCCCCCGGACAGGGGGGACCGGGGAGCTGTTTTTT. The encoded protein is CASSPRTGGTGELFF. Full variable domain (remainder filled in from reference TRBV7-9 and TRBJ2-2): DTGVSQNPRHKITKRGQNVTFRCDPISEHNRLYWYRQTLGQGPEFLTYFQNEAQLEKSRLLSDRFSAERPKGSFSTLEIQRTEQGDSAMYLCASSPRTGGTGELFFGEGSRLTVL.

V usage is TRBV6-5 and J usage is TRBJ2-7; 7 bases match TRBD2. Unmatched junction bases numbered 11, after V lost 6 bases and J lost 3 bases. The CDR3 is 15 residues long. Looked up from germline, CDR1 is MNHEY and CDR2 is SVGAGI. DNA for the CDR3: TGTGCCAGCAGCCCCCAGCGGGATGGTCTCTACGAGCAGTACTTC. It encodes CASSPQRDGLYEQYF.

The chain employs TRBV6-2 or TRBV6-3 and TRBJ1-2, with D unresolved. CDR3 length: 13 amino acids. V dropped 6 bases and J dropped 4 bases, with 12 bases sitting between them. The germline V gene encodes CDR1 MNHEY and CDR2 SVGEGT. CDR3 nucleotides: TGTGCCAGCAGCCTTTCGACGGTCTATGGCTACACCTTC. Encoded protein: CASSLSTVYGYTF.